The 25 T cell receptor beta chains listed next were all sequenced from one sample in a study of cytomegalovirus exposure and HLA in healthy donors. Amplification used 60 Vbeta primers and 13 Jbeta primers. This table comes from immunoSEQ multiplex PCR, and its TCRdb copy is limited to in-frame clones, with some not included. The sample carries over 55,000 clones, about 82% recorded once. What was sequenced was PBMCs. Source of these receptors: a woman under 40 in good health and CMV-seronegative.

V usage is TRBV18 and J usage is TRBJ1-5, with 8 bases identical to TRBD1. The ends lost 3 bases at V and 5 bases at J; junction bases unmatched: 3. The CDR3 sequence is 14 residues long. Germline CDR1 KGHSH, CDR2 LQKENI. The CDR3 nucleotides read TGTGCCAGCTCACCTGGACAGGGCCATCAGCCCCAGCATTTT. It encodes CASSPGQGHQPQHF.

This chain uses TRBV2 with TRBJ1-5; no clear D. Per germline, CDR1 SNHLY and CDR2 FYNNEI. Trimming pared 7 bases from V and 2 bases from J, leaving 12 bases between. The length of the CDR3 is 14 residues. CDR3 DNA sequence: TGTGCCAGCAACCATATAGAAGGCAATCAGCCCCAGCATTTT. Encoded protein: CASNHIEGNQPQHF.

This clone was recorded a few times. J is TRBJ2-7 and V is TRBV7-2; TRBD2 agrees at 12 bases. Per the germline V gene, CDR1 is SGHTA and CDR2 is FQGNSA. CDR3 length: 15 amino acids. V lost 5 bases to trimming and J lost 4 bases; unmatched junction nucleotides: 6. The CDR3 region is CASSTSSGRVYEQYF. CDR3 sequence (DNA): TGTGCCAGCAGCACGTCTAGCGGGAGGGTGTACGAGCAGTACTTC.

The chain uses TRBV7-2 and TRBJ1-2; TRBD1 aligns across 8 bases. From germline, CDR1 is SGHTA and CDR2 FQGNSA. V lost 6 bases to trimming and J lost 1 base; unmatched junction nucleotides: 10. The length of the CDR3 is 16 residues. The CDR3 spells CASSQGQVGGNYGYTF. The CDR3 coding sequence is TGTGCCAGCAGTCAGGGACAGGTGGGAGGTAACTATGGCTACACCTTC.

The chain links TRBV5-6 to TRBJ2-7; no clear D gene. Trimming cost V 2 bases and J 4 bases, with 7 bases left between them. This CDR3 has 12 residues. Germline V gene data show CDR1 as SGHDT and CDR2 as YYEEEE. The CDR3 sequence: CASSLGGYEQYF. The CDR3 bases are TGTGCCAGCAGCTTAGGCGGTTACGAGCAGTACTTC.

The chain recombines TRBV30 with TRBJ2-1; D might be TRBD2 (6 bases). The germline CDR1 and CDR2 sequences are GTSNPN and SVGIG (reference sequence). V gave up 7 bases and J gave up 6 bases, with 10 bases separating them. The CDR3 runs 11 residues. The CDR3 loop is CALEEGNEQFF. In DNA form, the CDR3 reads TGTGCCTTGGAGGAGGGCAATGAGCAGTTCTTC. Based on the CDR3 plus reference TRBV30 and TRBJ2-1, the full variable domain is SQTIHQWPATLVQPVGSPLSLECTVEGTSNPNLYWYRQAAGRGLQLLFYSVGIGQISSEVPQNLSASRPQDRQFILSSKKLLLSDSGFYLCALEEGNEQFFGPGTRLTVL.

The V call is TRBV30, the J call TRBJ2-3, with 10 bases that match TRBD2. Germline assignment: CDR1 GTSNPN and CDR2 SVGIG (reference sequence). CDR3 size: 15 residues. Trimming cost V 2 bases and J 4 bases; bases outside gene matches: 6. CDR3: CAWSPASGGADTQYF. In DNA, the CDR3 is TGTGCCTGGAGTCCCGCGAGCGGGGGGGCAGATACGCAGTATTTT.

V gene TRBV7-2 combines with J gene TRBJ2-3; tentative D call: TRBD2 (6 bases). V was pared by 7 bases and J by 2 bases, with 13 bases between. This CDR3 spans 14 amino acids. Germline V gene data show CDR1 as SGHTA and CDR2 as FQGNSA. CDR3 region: CASTNWRATDTQYF. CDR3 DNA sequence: TGTGCCAGCACTAATTGGAGGGCCACAGATACGCAGTATTTT. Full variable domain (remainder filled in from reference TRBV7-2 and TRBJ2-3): GAGVSQSPSNKVTEKGKDVELRCDPISGHTALYWYRQSLGQGLEFLIYFQGNSAPDKSGLPSDRFSAERTGGSVSTLTIQRTQQEDSAVYLCASTNWRATDTQYFGPGTRLTVL.

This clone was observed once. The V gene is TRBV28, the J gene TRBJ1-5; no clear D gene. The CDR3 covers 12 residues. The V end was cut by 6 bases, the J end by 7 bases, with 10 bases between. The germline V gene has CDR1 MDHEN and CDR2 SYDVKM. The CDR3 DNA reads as TGTGCCAGCAGAAACAGTGCCCAGCCCCAGCATTTT. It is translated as CASRNSAQPQHF.

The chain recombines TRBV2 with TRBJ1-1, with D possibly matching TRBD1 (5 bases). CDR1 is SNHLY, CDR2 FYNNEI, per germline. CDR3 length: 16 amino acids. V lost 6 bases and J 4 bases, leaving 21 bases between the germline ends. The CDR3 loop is CASRYRPGESGTEAFF. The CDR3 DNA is TGTGCCAGCAGGTACAGGCCGGGGGAAAGCGGCACTGAAGCTTTCTTT.

The CDR3 protein is CASSVASGGARDTQYF. The CDR3, as DNA: TGTGCCAGCAGCGTAGCCAGCGGGGGGGCACGAGATACGCAGTATTTT. V gene TRBV9 combines with J gene TRBJ2-3; 10 nucleotides align to TRBD2. The CDR3 is 16 amino acids. The V gene's germline CDR1 is SGDLS and CDR2 YYNGEE. J gave up 5 bases and V 0 bases, and 6 bases lay outside the gene matches. The complete variable domain, with remaining parts taken from reference TRBV9 and TRBJ2-3, reads DSGVTQTPKHLITATGQRVTLRCSPRSGDLSVYWYQQSLDQGLQFLIQYYNGEERAKGNILERFSAQQFPDLHSELNLSSLELGDSALYFCASSVASGGARDTQYFGPGTRLTVL.

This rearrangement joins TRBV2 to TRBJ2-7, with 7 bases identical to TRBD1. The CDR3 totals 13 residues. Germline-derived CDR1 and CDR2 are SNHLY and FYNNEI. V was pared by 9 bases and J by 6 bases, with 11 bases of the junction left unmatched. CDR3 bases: TGTGCCAGAGGCCGGGACAGCGCGGGCGAGCAGTACTTC. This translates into CARGRDSAGEQYF.

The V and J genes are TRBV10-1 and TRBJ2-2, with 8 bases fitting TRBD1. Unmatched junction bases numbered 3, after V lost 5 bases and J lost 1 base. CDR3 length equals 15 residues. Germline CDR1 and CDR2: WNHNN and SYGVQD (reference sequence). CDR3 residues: CASSKGQGNTGELFF. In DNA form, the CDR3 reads TGCGCCAGCAGTAAAGGACAGGGGAACACCGGGGAGCTGTTTTTT.

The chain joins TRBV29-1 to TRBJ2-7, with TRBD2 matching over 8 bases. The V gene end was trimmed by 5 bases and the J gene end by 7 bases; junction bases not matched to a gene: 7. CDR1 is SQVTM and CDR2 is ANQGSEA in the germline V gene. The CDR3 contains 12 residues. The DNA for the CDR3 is TGCAGCGTTCCGGGGGGGGCGGGAGAGCAGTACTTC. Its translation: CSVPGGAGEQYF.

Here the CDR3 DNA reads TGCGCCAGCAGCCAAGAGCGCTGGGAGCTAGCGGGGGGACACCAAAATGAGCAGTTCTTC. Amino acids: CASSQERWELAGGHQNEQFF. The chain has TRBV4-1 and TRBJ2-1; 11 bases map to TRBD2. V shed 0 bases and J 7 bases; nucleotides not matched to a gene: 17. This CDR3 region has 20 residues. Germline assignment: CDR1 MGHRA and CDR2 YSYEKL.

CDR3 DNA sequence: TGTGCCTGGAGCCAATCGCGGGGCTCGCAGCCCCAGCATTTT. The encoded protein is CAWSQSRGSQPQHF. The chain links TRBV30 to TRBJ1-5; tentatively, D is TRBD1 (5 bases). The V gene lost 3 bases and the J gene lost 7 bases, with 16 bases spanning the gap. The CDR3 spans 14 residues. Germline loops: CDR1 GTSNPN, CDR2 SVGIG (reference sequence).

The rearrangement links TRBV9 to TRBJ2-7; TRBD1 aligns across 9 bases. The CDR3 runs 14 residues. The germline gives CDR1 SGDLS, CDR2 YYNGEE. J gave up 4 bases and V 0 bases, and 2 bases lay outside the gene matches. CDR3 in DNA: TGTGCCAGCAGCGTAGGACAGGGGGGATACGAGCAGTACTTC. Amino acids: CASSVGQGGYEQYF.

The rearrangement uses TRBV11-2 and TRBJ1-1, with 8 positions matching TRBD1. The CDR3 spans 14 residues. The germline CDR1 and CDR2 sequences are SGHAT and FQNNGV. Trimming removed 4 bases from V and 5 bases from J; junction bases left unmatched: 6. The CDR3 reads CASSWITGGTEAFF. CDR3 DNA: TGTGCCAGCAGCTGGATAACAGGGGGAACTGAAGCTTTCTTT.

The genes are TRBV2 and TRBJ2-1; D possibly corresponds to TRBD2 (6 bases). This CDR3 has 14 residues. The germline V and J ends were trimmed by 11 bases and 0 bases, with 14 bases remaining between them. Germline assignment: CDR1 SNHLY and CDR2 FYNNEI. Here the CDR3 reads CAGRTVSSYNEQFF. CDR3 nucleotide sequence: TGTGCCGGGAGGACTGTTAGCTCCTACAATGAGCAGTTCTTC.

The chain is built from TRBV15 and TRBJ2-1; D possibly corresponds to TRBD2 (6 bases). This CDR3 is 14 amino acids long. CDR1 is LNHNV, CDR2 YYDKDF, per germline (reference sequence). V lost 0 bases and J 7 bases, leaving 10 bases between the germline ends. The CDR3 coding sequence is TGTGCCACCAGCAGAGAGGGGACTCGAAATGAGCAGTTCTTC. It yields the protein CATSREGTRNEQFF.

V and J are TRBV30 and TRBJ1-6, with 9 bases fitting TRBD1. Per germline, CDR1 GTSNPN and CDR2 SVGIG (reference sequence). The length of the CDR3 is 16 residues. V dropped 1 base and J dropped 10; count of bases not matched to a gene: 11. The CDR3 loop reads CAWSGGTGMVRSPLHF. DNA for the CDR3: TGTGCCTGGAGTGGGGGGACAGGGATGGTTAGGTCACCCCTCCACTTT.

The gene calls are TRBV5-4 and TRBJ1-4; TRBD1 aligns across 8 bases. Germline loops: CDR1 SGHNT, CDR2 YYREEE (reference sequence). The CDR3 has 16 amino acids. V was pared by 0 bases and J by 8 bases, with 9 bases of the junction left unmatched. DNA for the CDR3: TGTGCCAGCAGCTTGGGGACAGGGAGCGGCAGGGAAAAACTGTTTTTT. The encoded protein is CASSLGTGSGREKLFF. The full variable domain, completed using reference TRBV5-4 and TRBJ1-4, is ETGVTQSPTHLIKTRGQQVTLRCSSQSGHNTVSWYQQALGQGPQFIFQYYREEENGRGNFPPRFSGLQFPNYSSELNVNALELDDSALYLCASSLGTGSGREKLFFGSGTQLSVL.

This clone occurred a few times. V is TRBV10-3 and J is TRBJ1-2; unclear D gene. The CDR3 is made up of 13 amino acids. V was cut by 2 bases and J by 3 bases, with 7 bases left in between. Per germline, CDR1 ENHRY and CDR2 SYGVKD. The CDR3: CAISELGYYGYTF. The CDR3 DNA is TGTGCCATCAGTGAGCTGGGCTACTATGGCTACACCTTC.

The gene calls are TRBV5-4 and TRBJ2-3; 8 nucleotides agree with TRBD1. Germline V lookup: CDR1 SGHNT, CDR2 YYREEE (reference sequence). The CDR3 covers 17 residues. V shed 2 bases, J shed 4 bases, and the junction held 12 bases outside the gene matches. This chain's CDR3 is CASSFWTGTSIADTQYF. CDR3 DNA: TGTGCCAGCAGCTTCTGGACAGGGACCTCGATCGCAGATACGCAGTATTTT.

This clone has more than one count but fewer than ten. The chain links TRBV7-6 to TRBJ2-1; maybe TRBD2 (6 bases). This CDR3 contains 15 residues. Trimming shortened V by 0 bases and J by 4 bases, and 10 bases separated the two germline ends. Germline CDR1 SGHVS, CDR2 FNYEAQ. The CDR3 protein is CASSLALADYNEQFF. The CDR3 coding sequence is TGTGCCAGCAGCTTAGCATTAGCGGATTACAATGAGCAGTTCTTC.